The present TCR beta chain was sequenced within a study of early T cells in non-severe SARS-CoV-2 infection. Study at large: Unpaired chains resulted from sequencing bulk RNA of unsorted whole blood. General study findings and limits: Missing private and CD4 specificities, VDJdb matching favored anti-spike CD8 responses.

The germline gives CDR1 SGHTA, CDR2 FQGTGA. There are 16 residues in the CDR3. The V and J ends lost 1 base and 4 bases respectively, with 14 bases between them. Attached unique molecular identifiers marked individual cDNA molecules. From the 5' RACE reads, TCRdb called clonotypes with MiXCR, one entry per CDR3 protein. The sample lists some 64,000 distinct CDR3 sequences; over 20% were seen once. This clonotype appeared once. Its antigen is unidentified. Sequenced material: whole blood, taken at baseline. The J gene is TRBJ2-1, the V gene TRBV7-3; possibly TRBD2 for D (7 bases). This clonotype was obtained from an adult who was a healthcare worker with PCR-confirmed SARS-CoV-2 infection or an uninfected control (not recorded which). The CDR3 sequence is CASSLSVGGPYNEQFF. For the CDR3, the DNA is TGTGCCAGCAGCTTAAGCGTCGGGGGGCCTTACAATGAGCAGTTCTTC.